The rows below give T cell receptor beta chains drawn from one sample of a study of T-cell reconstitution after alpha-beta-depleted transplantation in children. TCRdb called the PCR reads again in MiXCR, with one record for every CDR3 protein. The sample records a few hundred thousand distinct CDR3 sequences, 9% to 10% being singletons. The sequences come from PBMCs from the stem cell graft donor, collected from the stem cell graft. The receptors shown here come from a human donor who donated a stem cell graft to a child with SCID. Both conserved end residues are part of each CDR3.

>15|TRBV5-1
CASSRAGTDDEKLFF
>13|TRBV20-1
CSAADRPPGEQYF
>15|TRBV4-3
CASSHLLAAKNIQYF
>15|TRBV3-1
CASSRTGLGDTEAFF
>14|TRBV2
CAESQGTGPYEQYF
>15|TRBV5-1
CASSRSGTTFYEQYF
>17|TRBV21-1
CASSKSLTGGRDQPQHF
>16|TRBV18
CASSLMGTGGYNEQFF
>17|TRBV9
CASSVEVAGGLQETQYF
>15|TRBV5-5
CASSLIHYSNQPQHF
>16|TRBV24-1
CATSDSNREGTDTQYF
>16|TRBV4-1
CASSQDPATPWREQYF
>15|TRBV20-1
CSATPSGGAPYEQYF
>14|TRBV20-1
CSASHRGSNQPQHF
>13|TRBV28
CASNPGALYGYTF
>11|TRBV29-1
CSVRRTFRVGF
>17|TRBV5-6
CASSLGLAGGLTDTQYF
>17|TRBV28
CASSFRLAGANQETQYF
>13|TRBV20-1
CSALAGTEKPQHF
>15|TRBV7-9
CASSRTQLVGGELFF
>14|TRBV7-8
CASSSKLLNTEAFF
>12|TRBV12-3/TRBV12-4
CASSSSPRTQYF
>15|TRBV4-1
CASSQGDRDRETQYF
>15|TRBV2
CASLSGGRLYNEQFF
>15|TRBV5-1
CASSFLAGGPDTQYF
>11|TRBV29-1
CSVVGGLEAFF
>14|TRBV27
CASSLDRVSSPLHF
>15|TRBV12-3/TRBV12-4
CASSYQSGTPYEQYF
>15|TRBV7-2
CASSLGVVPGNTIYF
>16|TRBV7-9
CASSPPGAGRRETQYF
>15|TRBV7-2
CASSFGPPGGTEAFF
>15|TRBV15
CATSSWTGGGETQYF